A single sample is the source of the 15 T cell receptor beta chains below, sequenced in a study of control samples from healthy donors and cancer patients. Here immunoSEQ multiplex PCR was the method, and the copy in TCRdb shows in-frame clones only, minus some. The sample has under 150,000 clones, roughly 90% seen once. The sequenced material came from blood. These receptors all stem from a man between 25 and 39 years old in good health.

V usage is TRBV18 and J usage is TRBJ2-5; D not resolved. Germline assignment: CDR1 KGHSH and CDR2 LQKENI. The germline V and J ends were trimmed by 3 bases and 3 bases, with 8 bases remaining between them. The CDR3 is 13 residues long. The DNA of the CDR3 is TGTGCCAGCTCACCTTTATCGGAAGAGACCCAGTACTTC. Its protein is CASSPLSEETQYF. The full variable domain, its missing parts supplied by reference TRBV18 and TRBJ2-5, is NAGVMQNPRHLVRRRGQEARLRCSPMKGHSHVYWYRQLPEEGLKFMVYLQKENIIDESGMPKERFSAEFPKEGPSILRIQQVVRGDSAAYFCASSPLSEETQYFGPGTRLLVL.

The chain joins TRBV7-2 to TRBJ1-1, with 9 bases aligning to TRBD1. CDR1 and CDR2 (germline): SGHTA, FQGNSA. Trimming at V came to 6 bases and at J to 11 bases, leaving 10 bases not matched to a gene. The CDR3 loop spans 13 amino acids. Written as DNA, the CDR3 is TGTGCCAGCAGTTCCCGGGACAGGGCTTTGGCTTTCTTT. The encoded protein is CASSSRDRALAFF.

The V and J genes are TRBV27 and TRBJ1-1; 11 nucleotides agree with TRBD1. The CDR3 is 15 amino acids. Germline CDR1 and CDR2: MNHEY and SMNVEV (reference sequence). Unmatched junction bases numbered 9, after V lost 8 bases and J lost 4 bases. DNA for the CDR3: TGTGCCAGCGCCTCCCTTGGGACAGGGGGCACTGAAGCTTTCTTT. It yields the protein CASASLGTGGTEAFF.

The CDR3 DNA sequence: TGTGCCAGCAGACGGACAGGGTTGGGCTATGGCTACACCTTC. Amino acids: CASRRTGLGYGYTF. V is TRBV27 and J is TRBJ1-2; TRBD1 matches 8 bases. The CDR3 runs 14 residues. Germline values: CDR1 MNHEY, CDR2 SMNVEV (reference sequence). V lost 6 bases to trimming and J lost 4 bases; unmatched junction nucleotides: 7.

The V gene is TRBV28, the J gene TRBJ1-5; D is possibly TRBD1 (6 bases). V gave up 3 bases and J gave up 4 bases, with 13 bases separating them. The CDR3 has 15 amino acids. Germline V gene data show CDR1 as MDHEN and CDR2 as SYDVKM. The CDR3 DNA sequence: TGTGCCAGCAGTTTCACATTTACAGGGAATCAGCCCCAGCATTTT. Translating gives CASSFTFTGNQPQHF.

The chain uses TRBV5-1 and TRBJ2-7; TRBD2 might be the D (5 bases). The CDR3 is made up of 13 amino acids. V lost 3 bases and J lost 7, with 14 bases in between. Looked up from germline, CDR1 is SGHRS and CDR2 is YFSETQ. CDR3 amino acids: CASSSTRSREQYF. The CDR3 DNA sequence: TGCGCCAGCAGCTCCACTAGGTCCCGGGAGCAGTACTTC. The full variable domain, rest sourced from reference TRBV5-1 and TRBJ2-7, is KAGVTQTPRYLIKTRGQQVTLSCSPISGHRSVSWYQQTPGQGLQFLFEYFSETQRNKGNFPGRFSGRQFSNSRSEMNVSTLELGDSALYLCASSSTRSREQYFGPGTRLTVT.

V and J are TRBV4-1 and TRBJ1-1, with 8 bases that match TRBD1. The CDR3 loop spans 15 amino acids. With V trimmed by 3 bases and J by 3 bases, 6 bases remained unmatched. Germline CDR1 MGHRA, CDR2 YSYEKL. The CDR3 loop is CASSQTAGGYTEAFF. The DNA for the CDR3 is TGCGCCAGCAGCCAGACTGCAGGGGGCTACACTGAAGCTTTCTTT.

CDR3 sequence reads: CASSLGPSGITDTQYF. In DNA form, the CDR3 reads TGTGCCAGCAGCTTAGGGCCTAGCGGGATAACAGATACGCAGTATTTT. V is TRBV7-2 and J is TRBJ2-3; 9 nucleotides agree with TRBD2. The CDR3 has 16 residues. Germline assignment: CDR1 SGHTA and CDR2 FQGNSA. Unmatched junction bases numbered 5, after V lost 1 base and J lost 3 bases.

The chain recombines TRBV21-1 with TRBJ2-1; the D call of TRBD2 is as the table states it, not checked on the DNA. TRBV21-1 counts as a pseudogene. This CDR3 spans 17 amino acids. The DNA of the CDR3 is TGTGCCAGCAGCAAAGATGTTTTAGCGGGAGGCGTTAATGAGCAGTTCTTC. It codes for CASSKDVLAGGVNEQFF.

CDR3 loop: CASRPRGQYNEQFF. The CDR3 DNA is TGTGCCAGCAGGCCACGGGGGCAGTACAATGAGCAGTTCTTC. The chain couples TRBV7-2 to TRBJ2-1; D possibly matches TRBD1 or TRBD2 (6 bases each). Trimming removed 6 bases at V and 4 bases at J, with 13 bases between. The CDR3 contains 14 residues. CDR1 and CDR2 (germline): SGHTA, FQGNSA.

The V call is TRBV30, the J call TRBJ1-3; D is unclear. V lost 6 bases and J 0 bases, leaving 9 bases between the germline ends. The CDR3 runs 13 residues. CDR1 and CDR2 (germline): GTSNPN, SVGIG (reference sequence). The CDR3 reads CACFIVSGNTIYF. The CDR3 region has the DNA TGTGCCTGTTTTATAGTCTCTGGAAACACCATATATTTT.

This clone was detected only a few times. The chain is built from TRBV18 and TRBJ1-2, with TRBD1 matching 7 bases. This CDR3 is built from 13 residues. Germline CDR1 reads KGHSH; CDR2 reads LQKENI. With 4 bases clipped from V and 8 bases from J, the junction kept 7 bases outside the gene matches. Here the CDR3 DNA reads TGTGCCAGCTCACACCCCGACAGGGTCGGCTACACCTTC. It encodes CASSHPDRVGYTF.

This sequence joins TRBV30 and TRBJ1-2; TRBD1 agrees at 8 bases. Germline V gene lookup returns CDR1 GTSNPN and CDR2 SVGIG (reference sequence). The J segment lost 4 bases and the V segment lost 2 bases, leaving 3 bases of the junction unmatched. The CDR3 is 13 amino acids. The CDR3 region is CAWSTGTGYGYTF. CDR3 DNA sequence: TGTGCCTGGAGTACCGGGACAGGCTATGGCTACACCTTC.

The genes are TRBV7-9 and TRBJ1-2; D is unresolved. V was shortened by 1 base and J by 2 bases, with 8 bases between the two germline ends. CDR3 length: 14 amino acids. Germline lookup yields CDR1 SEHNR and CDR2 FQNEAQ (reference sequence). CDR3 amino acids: CASSLGPANYGYTF. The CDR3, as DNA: TGTGCCAGCAGCTTAGGTCCGGCAAACTATGGCTACACCTTC.

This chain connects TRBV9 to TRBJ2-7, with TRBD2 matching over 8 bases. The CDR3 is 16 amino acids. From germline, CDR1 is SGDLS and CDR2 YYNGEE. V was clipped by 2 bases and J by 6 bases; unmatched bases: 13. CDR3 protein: CASSVTPGGFKGEQYF. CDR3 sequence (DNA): TGTGCCAGCAGCGTTACCCCGGGGGGGTTTAAGGGCGAGCAGTACTTC.